These 26 T cell receptor beta chains originate from one sample sequenced in a study of OX40 agonist ivuxolimab in advanced cancers. Method: immunoSEQ multiplex PCR; TCRdb's copy keeps in-frame clones and lacks some. The repertoire holds fewer than 40,000 clones, with around 76% as singletons. Sequences were derived from CD4+ or CD8+ T cells sorted from blood, sampled in a trial of the OX40 agonist ivuxolimab. The receptors stem from an adult with an advanced solid tumor such as melanoma, head and neck, liver or kidney cancer.

The chain employs TRBV28 and TRBJ1-1; D gene ambiguous. The CDR3 has 15 amino acids. Trimming left V 6 bases short and J 3 bases short, with 17 bases between. In germline, CDR1 is MDHEN, CDR2 SYDVKM. CDR3 sequence: CASSHTLDGDTEAFF. The CDR3, as DNA: TGTGCCAGCAGCCATACGCTGGACGGGGACACTGAAGCTTTCTTT.

The gene calls are TRBV11-1 and TRBJ2-4, with D hard to call. The V end lost 3 bases, the J end lost 0 bases, and 18 bases lay between the germline ends. The CDR3 spans 18 residues. Germline-derived CDR1 and CDR2 are SGHAT and FQDESV (reference sequence). In DNA, the CDR3 is TGTGCCAGCAGCTTGGACGGCGGACGAAGTAAAGCCAAAAACATTCAGTACTTC. It translates to CASSLDGGRSKAKNIQYF.

The J gene is TRBJ2-7, the V gene TRBV28; maybe TRBD1 (6 bases). Trimming removed 6 bases from V and 4 bases from J, with 25 bases in between. Germline assignment: CDR1 MDHEN and CDR2 SYDVKM. The CDR3 contains 17 residues. CDR3 sequence (DNA): TGTGCCAGCAGCTCACCGGCTGTCTCAGGGGTTGCGTACGAGCAGTACTTC. This translates into CASSSPAVSGVAYEQYF. The whole variable domain, remainder taken from reference TRBV28 and TRBJ2-7, is DVKVTQSSRYLVKRTGEKVFLECVQDMDHENMFWYRQDPGLGLRLIYFSYDVKMKEKGDIPEGYSVSREKKERFSLILESASTNQTSMYLCASSSPAVSGVAYEQYFGPGTRLTVT.

V usage is TRBV28 and J usage is TRBJ2-2; D remains unclear. V dropped 3 bases and J dropped 6 bases, with 8 bases sitting between them. Germline values: CDR1 MDHEN, CDR2 SYDVKM. CDR3 size: 13 residues. This chain's CDR3 is CASSFSRPGELFF. CDR3 nucleotide sequence: TGTGCCAGCAGTTTTAGCCGACCCGGGGAGCTGTTTTTT.

V and J are TRBV7-9 and TRBJ1-1, with 8 bases matching TRBD1. CDR3 length: 15 residues. V lost 6 bases, J lost 1 base, and 7 bases stayed unmatched. The V gene's germline CDR1 is SEHNR and CDR2 FQNEAQ (reference sequence). CDR3 sequence (DNA): TGTGCCAGCAGTGCTTGGACAGGGTGGAACACTGAAGCTTTCTTT. It encodes CASSAWTGWNTEAFF.

This clone came up a few times. The rearrangement uses TRBV19 and TRBJ1-1, with D perhaps matching TRBD1 (5 bases). Per germline, CDR1 LNHDA and CDR2 SQIVND (reference sequence). The CDR3 totals 12 residues. The germline V and J ends were trimmed by 7 bases and 11 bases, with 17 bases remaining between them. CDR3 nucleotide sequence: TGTGCCAGTATAGGCCGTGGGGCTAGGGCTTTCTTT. Protein: CASIGRGARAFF.

J is TRBJ2-5 and V is TRBV18; D remains unclear. The V end was cut by 2 bases, the J end by 2 bases, with 9 bases between. Germline lookup yields CDR1 KGHSH and CDR2 LQKENI. The length of the CDR3 is 14 residues. The CDR3 bases are TGTGCCAGCTCACCAGTTGATCAGCAAGAGACCCAGTACTTC. It encodes CASSPVDQQETQYF.

A few counts support this clone. The chain combines TRBV10-1 with TRBJ1-2, with 7 bases matching TRBD1. The CDR3 extends over 12 amino acids. CDR1 and CDR2 from the germline V gene are WNHNN and SYGVQD (reference sequence). J was trimmed by 4 bases and V by 9 bases; bases with no gene match: 5. The CDR3 region has the DNA TGCGCCAGTCTCGACAGGGTCTATGGCTACACCTTC. This codes for CASLDRVYGYTF.

In DNA form, the CDR3 reads TGTGCCAGCAGCGTAGGAGGGTCCAGAGGAAACACCATATATTTT. This sequence encodes CASSVGGSRGNTIYF. The chain couples TRBV9 to TRBJ1-3; no reliable D call. CDR3 size: 15 residues. Germline CDR1 SGDLS, CDR2 YYNGEE. V was pared by 0 bases and J by 4 bases, with 11 bases between.

The chain employs TRBV10-1 and TRBJ2-1; 10 nucleotides agree with TRBD2. The CDR3 extends over 18 amino acids. J gave up 4 bases and V 3 bases, and 12 bases lay outside the gene matches. Germline V gives CDR1 WNHNN, CDR2 SYGVQD (reference sequence). The CDR3 reads CASSDEVTVAGGYNEQFF. The DNA of the CDR3 is TGCGCCAGCAGTGACGAAGTAACGGTAGCGGGAGGATACAATGAGCAGTTCTTC.

The chain uses TRBV6-1 and TRBJ2-7; 10 bases match TRBD1. Germline V gene lookup returns CDR1 MNHNS and CDR2 SASEGT. The CDR3 contains 14 residues. V gave up 8 bases and J gave up 4 bases; unmatched junction bases: 8. The CDR3 reads CASLDWGQGYEQYF. DNA for the CDR3: TGTGCCAGCCTGGACTGGGGACAGGGGTACGAGCAGTACTTC.

As regards this clone: A read error may account for a junction end that differs from germline. The rearrangement uses TRBV7-3 and TRBJ2-1, with 7 bases lining up with TRBD1. Germline V lookup: CDR1 SGHTA, CDR2 FQGTGA. CDR3 length: 17 amino acids. As DNA, the CDR3 is TGTGCCAGCAGCTTAACCTCCAGGGGGACCTCCAACAATGAGCAGTTCTTC. This codes for CASSLTSRGTSNNEQFF. The full variable domain, completed using reference TRBV7-3 and TRBJ2-1, is GAGVSQTPSNKVTEKGKYVELRCDPISGHTALYWYRQSLGQGPEFLIYFQGTGAADDSGLPNDRFFAVRPEGSVSTLKIQRTERGDSAVYLCASSLTSRGTSNNEQFFGPGTRLTVL.

The CDR3 DNA is TGTGCCAGCAGCTTAGGGGGGCAGGCCACTGAAGCTTTCTTT. It specifies CASSLGGQATEAFF. This rearrangement joins TRBV5-6 to TRBJ1-1, with D possibly TRBD1 on 6 matching bases. Germline assignment: CDR1 SGHDT and CDR2 YYEEEE. V dropped 2 bases and J dropped 4 bases, with 12 bases sitting between them. The CDR3 length is 14 residues.

The V gene is TRBV7-9, the J gene TRBJ1-2; D is possibly TRBD1 (6 bases). From germline, CDR1 is SEHNR and CDR2 FQNEAQ (reference sequence). The CDR3 has 17 residues. The ends were cut back, 1 base at V and 4 bases at J, with 19 bases in the middle. The CDR3 coding sequence is TGTGCCAGCAGCTTAGGGATGACAGGTACCTCTACCTATGGCTACACCTTC. This codes for CASSLGMTGTSTYGYTF.

The chain recombines TRBV27 with TRBJ2-2, with 9 bases fitting TRBD1. V was clipped by 5 bases and J by 5 bases; unmatched bases: 9. Germline-derived CDR1 and CDR2 are MNHEY and SMNVEV (reference sequence). The CDR3 totals 16 residues. This CDR3 is CASSPFRTGETGELFF. The DNA of the CDR3 is TGTGCCAGCAGTCCGTTTCGGACAGGGGAAACCGGGGAGCTGTTTTTT.

This clone showed up just once. This chain uses TRBV27 with TRBJ1-4; TRBD1 is a possible D gene (5 bases). V lost 3 bases and J 7 bases, leaving 15 bases between the germline ends. This CDR3 spans 15 amino acids. CDR1 and CDR2 (germline): MNHEY, SMNVEV (reference sequence). CDR3 bases: TGTGCCAGCAGTTTTTTCGGGGGTAGGAGTGAAAAACTGTTTTTT. Translated, it gives CASSFFGGRSEKLFF.

V is TRBV2 and J is TRBJ2-1; 10 bases map to TRBD2. J was trimmed by 10 bases and V by 8 bases; bases with no gene match: 11. The germline gives CDR1 SNHLY, CDR2 FYNNEI. There are 14 residues in the CDR3. The CDR3 DNA reads as TGTGCCAGCTCCGCCGGGACTAGCGTTTGGGAGCAGTTCTTC. Translation gives CASSAGTSVWEQFF.

J is TRBJ1-4 and V is TRBV7-2; D is unclear. Trimming took off 0 bases at V and 8 bases at J, with 7 bases between the two ends. CDR1 SGHTA and CDR2 FQGNSA come from the germline V gene. This CDR3 is 13 amino acids long. The CDR3 bases are TGTGCCAGCAGCTTAGCAGGGCAGGAAAAACTGTTTTTT. Translated: CASSLAGQEKLFF. The full variable domain, in which reference TRBV7-2 and TRBJ1-4 provide the parts outside the CDR3, is GAGVSQSPSNKVTEKGKDVELRCDPISGHTALYWYRQSLGQGLEFLIYFQGNSAPDKSGLPSDRFSAERTGGSVSTLTIQRTQQEDSAVYLCASSLAGQEKLFFGSGTQLSVL.

The V and J genes are TRBV9 and TRBJ1-2; D is ambiguous. Trimming removed 7 bases from V and 8 bases from J, with 12 bases in between. Germline assignment: CDR1 SGDLS and CDR2 YYNGEE. The CDR3 spans 11 residues. CDR3 sequence: CASGEPGGYTF. CDR3 DNA sequence: TGTGCCAGCGGCGAGCCCGGAGGCTACACCTTC.

Concerning this clone: The junction does not match germline at one end; this may be a read error. The V and J genes are TRBV6-1 and TRBJ2-7; D might be TRBD2 (5 bases). Germline lookup yields CDR1 MNHNS and CDR2 SASEGT. The CDR3 is 14 amino acids. CDR3 sequence (DNA): TGTGCCGGCAGTGAACGAGGGATTTCCTACGAGCAGTACTTC. Residues: CAGSERGISYEQYF.

This chain connects TRBV5-1 to TRBJ1-6, with D possibly TRBD1 on 5 matching bases. The CDR3 spans 16 residues. Trimming shortened V by 0 bases and J by 3 bases, and 10 bases separated the two germline ends. Germline V gene data show CDR1 as SGHRS and CDR2 as YFSETQ. CDR3 DNA sequence: TGCGCCAGCAGCTTGGGGGACGGAAACTATAATTCACCCCTCCACTTT. As protein: CASSLGDGNYNSPLHF. The entire variable domain, with the rest obtained from reference TRBV5-1 and TRBJ1-6, is as follows: KAGVTQTPRYLIKTRGQQVTLSCSPISGHRSVSWYQQTPGQGLQFLFEYFSETQRNKGNFPGRFSGRQFSNSRSEMNVSTLELGDSALYLCASSLGDGNYNSPLHFGNGTRLTVT.

The rearrangement uses TRBV28 and TRBJ1-6; D gene ambiguous. Germline-derived CDR1 and CDR2 are MDHEN and SYDVKM. V shed 3 bases and J shed 2 bases, with 8 bases lying between them. The CDR3 is 15 amino acids. CDR3 DNA sequence: TGTGCCAGCAGTTTGGGTCAGGCCTATAATTCACCCCTCCACTTT. Translating it yields CASSLGQAYNSPLHF.

This clone was seen a handful of times. The V call is TRBV28, the J call TRBJ2-3, with no clear D. The CDR3 spans 11 residues. CDR1 is MDHEN, CDR2 SYDVKM, per germline. V lost 3 bases and J lost 5, with 3 bases in between. The CDR3 bases are TGTGCCAGCAGTTTGGGAGATACGCAGTATTTT. This codes for CASSLGDTQYF.

This clone turned up a few times. The chain couples TRBV7-8 to TRBJ2-5; 11 nucleotides match TRBD2. Losses at the gene ends were 5 bases for V and 4 bases for J; bases not matched to a gene: 15. This CDR3 spans 18 amino acids. Germline-derived CDR1 and CDR2 are SGHVS and FQNEAQ. The chain's CDR3 is CASSPYPLAGGPGETQYF. For the CDR3, the DNA is TGTGCCAGCAGCCCGTACCCCTTAGCGGGAGGGCCGGGAGAGACCCAGTACTTC. Complete variable domain (other parts from reference TRBV7-8 and TRBJ2-5): GAGVSQSPRYKVAKRGQDVALRCDPISGHVSLFWYQQALGQGPEFLTYFQNEAQLDKSGLPSDRFFAERPEGSVSTLKIQRTQQEDSAVYLCASSPYPLAGGPGETQYFGPGTRLLVL.

The V and J genes are TRBV13 and TRBJ1-2, with no clear D. The length of the CDR3 is 12 residues. The V gene's germline CDR1 is PRHDT and CDR2 FYEKMQ (reference sequence). Trimming took 3 bases from V and 10 from J, leaving 12 bases between them. The CDR3 DNA sequence: TGTGCCAGCAGCTTCTCACTTGCTAACTACACCTTC. It specifies CASSFSLANYTF.

The chain links TRBV5-1 to TRBJ2-7; the D is unclear. Trimming pared 3 bases from V and 0 bases from J, leaving 10 bases between. This CDR3 region has 14 residues. CDR1 is SGHRS and CDR2 is YFSETQ in the germline V gene. CDR3 residues: CASSSSWSSYEQYF. CDR3 nucleotides: TGCGCCAGCAGCTCCAGTTGGAGCTCCTACGAGCAGTACTTC.